This entry concerns a single TCR beta chain. Trimming stripped 6 bases from V and 0 bases from J, with 15 bases between. The CDR3 sequence is 16 residues long. Germline V gene data show CDR1 as SNHLY and CDR2 as FYNNEI. This record comes from a study of graft-versus-host responses after intestinal transplantation. General observations from the study: GvH clones were identified in recipient marrow, with some first appearing in ileum or blood.

The repertoire was sequenced with immunoSEQ multiplex PCR; TCRdb's copy has only in-frame clones and lacks some. The sample holds 4,500 to 6,500 clones, more than 20% seen once. Sequenced here: alloreactive CD4+ T cells from a mixed lymphocyte reaction culture, sampled before transplantation. As for subset: CFSE-low proliferating T cells sorted from roughly six-day pre-transplant mixed lymphocyte reaction (GvH or HvG direction). The rearrangement joins TRBV2 to TRBJ2-1, with D tentatively TRBD2 (6 bases). The clonotype was recovered from a human patient who was an organ donor for intestinal transplantation. CDR3 coding DNA: TGTGCCAGCAGCCAAAAAGGACTATACTCCTACAATGAGCAGTTCTTC. It is translated as CASSQKGLYSYNEQFF.